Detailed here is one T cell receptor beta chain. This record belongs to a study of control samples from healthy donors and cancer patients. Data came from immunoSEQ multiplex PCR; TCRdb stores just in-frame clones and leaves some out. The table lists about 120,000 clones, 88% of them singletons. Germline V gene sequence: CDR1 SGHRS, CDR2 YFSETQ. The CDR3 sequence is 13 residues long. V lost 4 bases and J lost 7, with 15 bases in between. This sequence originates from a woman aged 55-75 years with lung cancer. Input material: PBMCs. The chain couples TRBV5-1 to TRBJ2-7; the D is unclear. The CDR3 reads CASSPDNGEEQYF. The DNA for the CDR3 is TGCGCCAGCAGCCCCGACAATGGAGAGGAGCAGTACTTC.